This T cell receptor (beta chain) was sequenced in a study of cytomegalovirus exposure and HLA in healthy donors. This clone was detected a few times. Its antigen remains unknown. Study-wide results and caveats: Among TCR beta chains, those listed as cytomegalovirus-associated numbered about 160. Despite most TCR sequences being rare, some public TCRs occurred in many donors. In a later analysis, V- and J-gene trimming of beta chains associated with a DCLRE1C missense variant, replicated independently.

60 Vbeta and 13 Jbeta primers were used in PCR. Profiling relied on immunoSEQ multiplex PCR, and the TCRdb table lists in-frame clones only, not all of them. The data hold some 140,000 clones, with roughly four fifths observed a single time. Trimming stripped 2 bases from V and 6 bases from J, with 17 bases between. Germline V gene data show CDR1 as GTSNPN and CDR2 as SVGIG (reference sequence). The CDR3 has 15 residues. The TCR sequence derives from a man between 25 and 39 years old in good health and CMV-seronegative. V usage is TRBV30 and J usage is TRBJ1-5; TRBD1 might be the D (6 bases). Sequenced input: PBMCs. This CDR3 is CAWSFYGQGTQPQHF. Here the CDR3 DNA reads TGTGCCTGGAGTTTCTATGGGCAGGGGACTCAGCCCCAGCATTTT.